This entry lists 4 T cell receptor beta chains sequenced from one sample in a study of T cell changes during pregnancy in multiple sclerosis. Assay: immunoSEQ multiplex PCR; the TCRdb copy retains only in-frame clones and omits some. The data show around 75,000 clones, with about 94% seen just once and roughly 0.13% held by the top ten. The sample was CD4+ T cells from peripheral blood mononuclear cells, taken after pregnancy. All receptors come from a female donor with multiple sclerosis, enrolled in a pregnancy study.

The rearrangement joins TRBV7-2 to TRBJ2-2, with unresolved D. CDR3 length: 16 amino acids. The germline V and J ends were trimmed by 0 bases and 4 bases, with 12 bases remaining between them. Germline V gene lookup returns CDR1 SGHTA and CDR2 FQGNSA. The CDR3: CASSLAARSFTGELFF. As DNA, the CDR3 is TGTGCCAGCAGCTTAGCGGCAAGGAGCTTCACCGGGGAGCTGTTTTTT.

The rearrangement uses TRBV7-2 and TRBJ2-1, with a possible D match to TRBD2 (7 bases). The CDR3 is 16 amino acids. Germline V CDR1 and CDR2: SGHTA, FQGNSA. Trimming pared 5 bases from V and 4 bases from J, leaving 18 bases between. CDR3 protein: CASSGPRGALYNEQFF. CDR3 sequence (DNA): TGTGCCAGCAGCGGCCCCCGGGGGGCCTTATACAATGAGCAGTTCTTC. The full variable domain, with the rest looked up from reference TRBV7-2 and TRBJ2-1, is GAGVSQSPSNKVTEKGKDVELRCDPISGHTALYWYRQSLGQGLEFLIYFQGNSAPDKSGLPSDRFSAERTGGSVSTLTIQRTQQEDSAVYLCASSGPRGALYNEQFFGPGTRLTVL.

The chain recombines TRBV19 with TRBJ2-1; the match to TRBD2 covers 8 bases. The V segment lost 5 bases and the J segment 7 bases; nucleotides outside the gene matches: 10. This CDR3 has 15 residues. Per germline, CDR1 LNHDA and CDR2 SQIVND (reference sequence). Written as DNA, the CDR3 is TGTGCCAGTAGTGACCCGCGGGGGGTGTCAAATGAGCAGTTCTTC. Translating it yields CASSDPRGVSNEQFF.

The chain employs TRBV2 and TRBJ2-2, with D possibly TRBD2 on 7 matching bases. Trimming pared 7 bases from V and 5 bases from J, leaving 17 bases between. The CDR3 has 15 amino acids. The germline CDR1 and CDR2 sequences are SNHLY and FYNNEI. Here the CDR3 reads CASNFGGADTGELFF. The CDR3 DNA sequence: TGTGCCAGCAATTTTGGGGGGGCGGATACCGGGGAGCTGTTTTTT.